This TCR beta chain was retrieved from a study of T cell responses to AZD1222 COVID-19 vaccine (dated by TCRdb to the early 2020s). With regard to the full study: AZD1222 recipients with second doses at about 4 weeks or about 12 weeks were pooled, because spike-specific TCR depth and breadth did not differ between schedules. A total of about 240 trial participants underwent TCR sequencing, of whom some 210 received two doses of AZD1222 and about 26 received two doses of the MenACWY control vaccine. Enrollment into the trials was organized by age into subgroups of 18-55, 56-69 and 70-plus years, and those subgroups contained roughly 150, 30 and 60 TCR-sequenced participants, respectively.

From the germline V gene, CDR1 is MNHEY and CDR2 is SVGEGT. Trimmed from V: 2 bases; trimmed from J: 3 bases; junction bases lacking a gene match: 6. Spanning cysteine to phenylalanine, the CDR3 consists of 15 amino acids. The sequence is cut down to CDR3 DNA, 45 bases in frame from base 1. The time point label, read with the paper, signifies: baseline before first vaccination. Vaccinee samples came from UK trials COV001 and COV002, including a single-blind randomized controlled phase 2/3 trial of AZD1222 (ChAdOx1 nCoV-19) in healthy adults. For TCRbeta chain sequencing, PBMC samples were collected from trial participants at day 0 and at day 28 after the second dose. The study at large found these results: A significant rise in spike-specific TCR breadth and depth was observed after two AZD1222 doses relative to day 0 and relative to MenACWY recipients. Nearly half of unique spike-specific TCRs reportedly recognized epitopes outside regions mutated in the B.1.351 and B.1.1.7 variants. The 56-69-year group was small, and its depth increase did not reach significance, likely because of low power. Participants were mostly white British, with more females than males. The authors suggested clonal diversity may have been underestimated. Only a handful of AZD1222 recipients were SARS-CoV-2 seropositive at baseline, limiting conclusions about previously exposed vaccinees. Because no day 14 peak-response samples were available, repertoires were characterized only after the peak T cell response. The vaccine-associated CD4 TCRs covered the entire spike protein, and the dominant responses fell in regions 160-218 and 743-854.

The CDR3 regions of human TCRbeta chains were analyzed by immunosequencing. The paper's processing steps were these. Repertoire TCRs were matched against a reference library of SARS-CoV-2-specific TCRs generated with the MIRA antigen-specificity platform. Breadth was defined as the fraction of unique TCRs that were SARS-CoV-2-associated. Depth was defined as the fraction of total T cells that were SARS-CoV-2-associated. Using the MIRA data, each spike-specific TCR was mapped to the spike region that the TCR reacts to and placed in a CD4 or CD8 class. Log10-transformed breadth and depth values were compared by one-way ANOVA with Sidak's multiple comparisons tests. The immuneACCESS repertoire file appears here via TCRdb, limited to in-frame rearrangements. These files lack a portion of the clones; in checked studies, under half of the deficit traces to unresolved V genes, and the cause of the others is not known. That table furnishes V, J and clone size, whereas the DNA furnished D and trimming. The sample contains 150,000 to 200,000 clones, around 92% of them found a single time. About 2.3% of the sample goes to the ten largest clones.

To note about this clone: Its specific antigen is unknown. The input lacks base qualities; no much larger clone sits a single base away.

This receptor chain uses TRBV6-2 or TRBV6-3 and TRBJ2-7, and 8 junction bases match TRBD1. The sequencing used peripheral blood, collected on day 0 of AZD1222 vaccination. The clonotype comes from an adult in good health. The CDR3 region: CASSYPAGGNYEQYF. Here is the DNA: TGTGCCAGCAGTTACCCCGCAGGGGGCAACTACGAGCAGTACTTC.